These T cell receptor beta chains were read from a single sample in a study of CD4 T cells in relation to SARS-CoV-2 and coronaviruses. The method was immunoSEQ multiplex PCR; TCRdb's version includes in-frame clones alone and lacks a portion of them. The sample gives about 70,000 clones, around 86% of which show up once; 1.5% to 2% is in the top ten. Input material: memory CD4+ T cells from PBMCs. These receptors came from a human donor in good health. The conserved cysteine and the conserved F or W are not part of the CDR3 here.

v_call: TRBV6-5; j_call: TRBJ2-3; cdr3_aa: ASTGQESDTQY
v_call: TRBV15; j_call: TRBJ2-5; cdr3_aa: ATSSQHQVKETQY
v_call: TRBV5-1; j_call: TRBJ2-2; cdr3_aa: ASSATDTGELF
v_call: TRBV7-3; j_call: TRBJ2-3; cdr3_aa: ASSLAGVGDTQY
v_call: TRBV25-1; j_call: TRBJ2-7; cdr3_aa: ASASYRGQDYEQY
v_call: TRBV18; j_call: TRBJ2-3; cdr3_aa: ASSPRTRRVYTDTQY
v_call: TRBV7-9; j_call: TRBJ2-5; cdr3_aa: ASSKGQGAGETQY
v_call: TRBV11-2; j_call: TRBJ2-2; cdr3_aa: ASSFSHIRRTGELF
v_call: TRBV4-3; j_call: TRBJ2-1; cdr3_aa: ASSQRLAGAYNEQF
v_call: TRBV28; j_call: TRBJ2-7; cdr3_aa: ASSLSGYEQY
v_call: TRBV28; j_call: TRBJ2-2; cdr3_aa: ASSPQGFTGELF